This is a list of T cell receptor beta chains from one sample in a study of ipilimumab plus nivolumab after autologous stem cell transplantation. The repertoire was sequenced with immunoSEQ multiplex PCR; TCRdb's copy has only in-frame clones and lacks some. The repertoire has over 80,000 clones, nearly 85% of them found once; the top ten carry roughly 2%. The input for sequencing was PBMCs, taken in a trial of ipilimumab plus nivolumab as post-transplant consolidation. The receptors here all came from a male donor with diffuse large B-cell lymphoma. Both conserved end residues are part of each CDR3. Each record gives: V gene, J gene, D gene, clone size, CDR3 DNA, CDR3 protein. A D gene is named only where the DNA matches it firmly. Only some rows state a clone size, as once, few, many or a class for expanded clones.

>TRBV9|TRBJ1-5|.|.
TGTGCCAGCAGCGATGGGGGGGGGACCCAGCATTTT
CASSDGGGTQHF
>TRBV9|TRBJ1-2|.|.
TGTGCCAGCAGCGTAGCTGGAGGGCCGTTCGATGGCTACACCTTC
CASSVAGGPFDGYTF
>TRBV5-1|TRBJ1-1|TRBD1|.
TGCGCCAGCAGCCTCACACACACGGGACAGGGAAAGGGGTACACTGAAGCTTTCTTT
CASSLTHTGQGKGYTEAFF
>TRBV2|TRBJ1-1|TRBD1|.
TGTGCCAGCAGATACAGGGGAAATACTGAAGCTTTCTTT
CASRYRGNTEAFF
>TRBV6-1|TRBJ1-1|TRBD1|.
TGTGCCAGCAGTGATGACAGGGGAGCCCCTGAAGCTTTCTTT
CASSDDRGAPEAFF
>TRBV2|TRBJ2-7|.|once
TGTGCCAGCAGTGGGACTCAATATACCTACGAGCAGTACTTC
CASSGTQYTYEQYF
>TRBV5-6|TRBJ2-7|TRBD1|.
TGTGCCAGCAGCTTGTGGGACAGGGACTACGAGCAGTACTTC
CASSLWDRDYEQYF
>TRBV5-1|TRBJ1-4|TRBD1|.
TGCGCCAGCAGCTTGACAGGGGAGGGGACTAATGAAAAACTGTTTTTT
CASSLTGEGTNEKLFF
>TRBV28|TRBJ2-7|TRBD1|.
TGTGCCAGCGCTAGGACAGGGGGCTACGAGCAGTACTTC
CASARTGGYEQYF
>TRBV19|TRBJ2-3|TRBD2|.
TGTGCCAGTAGGCGGACTAGCGGGGGGTTTTCAGATACGCAGTATTTT
CASRRTSGGFSDTQYF
>TRBV21-1|TRBJ1-1|.|.
TGTGCCAGCAGCAAAGATACGGATATGAACACTGAAGCTTTCTTT
CASSKDTDMNTEAFF
>TRBV5-1|TRBJ2-7|TRBD1|.
TGCGCCAGCAGCCATACGACAGGGTCCTACGAGCAGTACTTC
CASSHTTGSYEQYF
>TRBV4-1|TRBJ2-3|TRBD1|.
TGCGCCAGCAGCCAAGGGACAGGGGCAGATACGCAGTATTTT
CASSQGTGADTQYF
>TRBV5-1|TRBJ2-1|TRBD1|.
TGCGCCAGCAGCTACCGACAGGGGAGAGATGAGCAGTTCTTC
CASSYRQGRDEQFF
>TRBV4-2|TRBJ2-1|TRBD2|.
TGTGCCAGCAGCCAAAATTTGGCGGGGGTCTACAATGAGCAGTTCTTC
CASSQNLAGVYNEQFF
>TRBV27|TRBJ2-1|.|.
TGTGCCAGCAGTCTCCGCGGAGTTGAGCTCTTC
CASSLRGVELF
>TRBV28|TRBJ1-4|.|.
TGTGCCAGCAGTTTATTATCGGGGTCGGGGGAAAAACTGTTTTTT
CASSLLSGSGEKLFF
>TRBV20-1|TRBJ1-2|.|.
TGCAGTGCTATCCAAAACTATGGCTACACCTTC
CSAIQNYGYTF
>TRBV6-6|TRBJ1-1|TRBD1|.
TGTGCCAGCAGACAACAGGGGGCGCGGAACACTGAAGCTTTCTTT
CASRQQGARNTEAFF
>TRBV6-5|TRBJ2-3|.|once
TGTGCCAGCAGTTACACACCCGGTACAGATACGCAGTATTTT
CASSYTPGTDTQYF
>TRBV6-1|TRBJ2-1|TRBD2|.
TGTGCCAGCAGTGAGAGGTACCCGACTAGCGGGGGGTCTAATGAGCAGTTCTTC
CASSERYPTSGGSNEQFF
>TRBV6-1|TRBJ2-3|TRBD2|.
TGTGCCGCGGGGGGGGGCGCAGATACGCAGTATTTT
CAAGGGADTQYF
>TRBV5-4|TRBJ2-2|.|.
TGTGCCAGCAGCTTGGTTAGTACCGGGGAGCTGTTTTTT
CASSLVSTGELFF
>TRBV7-8|TRBJ1-5|TRBD1|.
TGTGCCAGCAGCTTAGAATCGGGACAGGGGAATCAGCCCCAGCATTTT
CASSLESGQGNQPQHF
>TRBV30|TRBJ2-2|TRBD1|.
TGTGCCGGACAGGGGGGAAGCGTGAGCGGGGAGCTGTTTTTT
CAGQGGSVSGELFF
>TRBV10-2|TRBJ1-1|.|.
TGCGCCAGCTTAAATGAACGGAACACTGAAGCTTTCTTT
CASLNERNTEAFF
>TRBV2|TRBJ2-5|.|.
TGTGCCAGCAGTGACCCGAACTTACAAGAGACCCAGTACTTC
CASSDPNLQETQYF
>TRBV29-1|TRBJ2-7|TRBD1|few
TGCAGCGTTGAGCAGGGACAGAGCTACGAGCAGTACTTC
CSVEQGQSYEQYF
>TRBV5-4|TRBJ2-3|TRBD1|.
TGTGCCAGCAGCTACTGGACAGGGGGCAGCTCAGATACGCAGTATTTT
CASSYWTGGSSDTQYF
>TRBV6-5|TRBJ1-2|.|.
TGTGCCAGCAGTTACTCCATCAGTAAAGGCTACACCTTC
CASSYSISKGYTF
>TRBV13|TRBJ2-3|.|once
TGTGCCAGCAGCTTAGCCGAAAGAGCAGATACGCAGTATTTT
CASSLAERADTQYF
>TRBV29-1|TRBJ1-2|.|.
TGCAGCGTACTACAGCTTACGCCGCTCGATGGCTACACCTTC
CSVLQLTPLDGYTF
>TRBV5-1|TRBJ2-3|.|.
TGCGCCAGCAGCTCTTACACTGAGCCTAGCACAGATACGCAGTATTTT
CASSSYTEPSTDTQYF
>TRBV23-1|TRBJ1-2|.|.
TGCGCCAGCAGTCAATCTTTAACCGCAGACGGCTATGGCTACACCTTC
CASSQSLTADGYGYTF
>TRBV5-4|TRBJ1-1|.|.
TGTGCCAGCAGCTTGGGATCTCCGACAGGAGAAGCTTTCTTT
CASSLGSPTGEAFF
>TRBV9|TRBJ2-5|.|.
TGTGCCAGCAGCGCCGGGTCGGGGGAGACCCAGTACTTC
CASSAGSGETQYF
>TRBV7-2|TRBJ1-1|.|once
TGTGCCAGCAGCTTACAGGGAGGCACTGAAGCTTTCTTT
CASSLQGGTEAFF
>TRBV2|TRBJ1-4|.|.
TGTGCCAGCAGGCCCCGGGGAACCAGCGAAAAACTGTTTTTT
CASRPRGTSEKLFF
>TRBV15|TRBJ1-1|TRBD1|.
TGTGCCACCCGCCCGCACGGACAGGTGGGCACTGAAGCTTTCTTT
CATRPHGQVGTEAFF
>TRBV4-2|TRBJ2-5|.|.
TGTGCCAGCAGCCAAGATCGAGGGGGGGTCCAAGAGACCCAGTACTTC
CASSQDRGGVQETQYF
>TRBV6-5|TRBJ1-2|TRBD1|.
TGTGCCAGCATCACAGGGGGAGGGAACTATGGCTACACCTTC
CASITGGGNYGYTF
>TRBV7-2|TRBJ2-7|.|.
TGTGCCAGCAGCTTAGGATGGAACGGAGCCTACGAGCAGTACTTC
CASSLGWNGAYEQYF
>TRBV9|TRBJ2-1|.|.
TGTGCCAGCAGCCCTCGATTAAATTACAATGAGCAGTTCTTC
CASSPRLNYNEQFF
>TRBV5-1|TRBJ2-3|.|.
TGCGCCACCCGATTGGGGGCTTATCCCCCAGATACGCAGTATTTT
CATRLGAYPPDTQYF
>TRBV15|TRBJ1-2|.|.
TGTGCCACCAGCCCCCAGGGATCCTATGGCTACACCTTC
CATSPQGSYGYTF
>TRBV15|TRBJ2-4|.|.
TGTGCCACCAGCAAGAGATCGGGCTCTTCCAAAAACATTCAGTACTTC
CATSKRSGSSKNIQYF
>TRBV7-6|TRBJ1-2|TRBD1|.
TGTGCCAGCAGCCAATCCACAGGGGAAGGCGGCTACACCTTC
CASSQSTGEGGYTF
>TRBV7-2|TRBJ2-1|.|once
TGTGCCAGCAGCTTGGGGAGAGCCTCCTACAATGAGCAGTTCTTC
CASSLGRASYNEQFF
>TRBV5-1|TRBJ2-5|TRBD1|.
TGCGCCAGCAGCGGAGGACAGGGACCCCAAGAGACCCAGTACTTC
CASSGGQGPQETQYF
>TRBV7-2|TRBJ2-1|.|once
TGTGCCAGCAGCTCCCCCCTGGGCCGCACCTACAATGAGCAGTTCTTC
CASSSPLGRTYNEQFF
>TRBV28|TRBJ2-1|.|.
TGTGCCAGCAGCCCTACAAAGATAGCGGACTCCTACAATGAGCAGTTCTTC
CASSPTKIADSYNEQFF
>TRBV5-1|TRBJ2-5|.|.
TGCGCCAGCAGCTTTGCAGGGGGGCAAGAGACCCAGTACTTC
CASSFAGGQETQYF
>TRBV7-2|TRBJ2-1|.|few
TGTGCCAGCAGCCCTCAATCGTTGGCGGGTAATGAGCAGTTCTTC
CASSPQSLAGNEQFF
>TRBV27|TRBJ2-7|.|once
TGTGCCAGCAGACCCCGACGGGTTTCCGGACAAGCCTCCTACGAGCAGTACTTC
CASRPRRVSGQASYEQYF
>TRBV5-6|TRBJ2-1|.|.
TGTGCCAGCAGCGATGGGACGGGGTGGCTAGTTTTCAACAATGAGCAGTTCTTC
CASSDGTGWLVFNNEQFF
>TRBV18|TRBJ1-1|.|.
TGTGCCAGCTCACCGTCCGACAACACTGAAGCTTTCTTT
CASSPSDNTEAFF
>TRBV7-2|TRBJ1-2|TRBD1|.
TGTGCCAGCAGCACTCAACCTGGAGGCAGGGGGCCCTATGGCTACACCTTC
CASSTQPGGRGPYGYTF
>TRBV7-2|TRBJ2-7|.|.
TGTGCCAGCAGCTCGGCCAGGCCTTCCTACGAGCAGTACTTC
CASSSARPSYEQYF
>TRBV5-4|TRBJ2-7|TRBD2|.
TGTGCCAGCAGCCTAGGACTAGCGGGGGCACCTACCTACGAGCAGTACTTC
CASSLGLAGAPTYEQYF
>TRBV9|TRBJ2-3|.|.
TGTGCCAGCAGCGTCACTACCACAGATACGCAGTATTTT
CASSVTTTDTQYF